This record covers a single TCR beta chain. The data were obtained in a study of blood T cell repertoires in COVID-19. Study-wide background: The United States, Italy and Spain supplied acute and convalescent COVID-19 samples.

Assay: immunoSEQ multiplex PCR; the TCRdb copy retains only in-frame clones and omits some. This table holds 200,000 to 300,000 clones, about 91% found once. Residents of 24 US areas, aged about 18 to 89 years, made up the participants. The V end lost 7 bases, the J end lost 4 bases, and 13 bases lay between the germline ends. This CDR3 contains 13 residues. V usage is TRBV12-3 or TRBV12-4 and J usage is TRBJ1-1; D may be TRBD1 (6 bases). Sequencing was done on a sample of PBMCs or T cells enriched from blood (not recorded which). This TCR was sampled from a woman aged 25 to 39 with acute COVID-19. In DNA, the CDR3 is TGTGCCAGCAAGGGGGGGTTGGGCACTGAAGCTTTCTTT. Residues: CASKGGLGTEAFF.